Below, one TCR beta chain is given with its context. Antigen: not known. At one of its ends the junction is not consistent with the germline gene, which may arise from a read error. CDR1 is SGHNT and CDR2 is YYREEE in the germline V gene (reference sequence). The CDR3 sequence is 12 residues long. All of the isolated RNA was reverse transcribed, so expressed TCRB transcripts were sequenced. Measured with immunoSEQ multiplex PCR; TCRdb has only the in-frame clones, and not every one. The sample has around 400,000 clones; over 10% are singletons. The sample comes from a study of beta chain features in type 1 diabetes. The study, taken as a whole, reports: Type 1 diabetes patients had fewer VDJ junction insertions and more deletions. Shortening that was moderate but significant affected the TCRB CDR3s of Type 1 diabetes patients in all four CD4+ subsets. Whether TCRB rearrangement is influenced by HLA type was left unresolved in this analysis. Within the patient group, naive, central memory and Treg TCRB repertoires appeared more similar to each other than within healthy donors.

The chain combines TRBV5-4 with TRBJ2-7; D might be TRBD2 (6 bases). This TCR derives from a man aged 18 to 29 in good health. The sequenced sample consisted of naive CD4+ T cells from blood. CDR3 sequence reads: CASSLSGEHGDF. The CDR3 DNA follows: TGTGCCAGCAGCCTTTCGGGGGAACACGGGGACTTC.